This T cell receptor beta chain was obtained from a study of human T cells and chemical hapten exposure. Study background: The sensitizing agent was 2% DPC, placed on around 2 cm by around 2 cm of upper inner arm skin. Patch testing was performed with 0.01% DPC on the upper back, with reading at 6 days.

The germline V gene encodes CDR1 SGHAT and CDR2 FQNNGV. This CDR3 has 13 amino acids. V lost 3 bases to trimming and J lost 7 bases, with 12 bases between them. Study observations and caveats: Significantly greater numbers of large CDR3 similarity clusters came from expanded TCRs than from controls.

TCRdb ran MiXCR on the RACE reads and lists one entry per CDR3 protein. The sample has roughly 40,000 distinct CDR3 sequences, approximately 9.5% seen once. At least ten counts were recorded for this clonotype. Its antigen remains unidentified. Regarding time point: patch test 2, 6 weeks after DPC sensitization. Treatment in this sample: therapeutic diphenylcyclopropenone sensitization with weekly scalp DPC. Unfractionated whole blood was the source from which total RNA was extracted. The clonotype comes from a woman aged 30 to 39 with alopecia areata. Some clones in this sample may be carry-over from other donors' samples. Material: whole blood, obtained in connection with sensitization to the hapten diphenylcyclopropenone (DPC). V is TRBV11-2 and J is TRBJ1-1; D unclear. The CDR3 DNA reads TGTGCCAGCAGCTTGGACCTGAGCGGTGAAGCTTTCTTT. This encodes CASSLDLSGEAFF.